The 23 T cell receptor beta chains given below trace back to one sample, sequenced in a study of control samples from healthy donors and cancer patients. Libraries were prepared by immunoSEQ multiplex PCR; TCRdb keeps only in-frame clonotypes and omits some of them. Of about 190,000 clones listed, approximately 91% were seen once; the top ten hold roughly 1.9%. Sequenced input: blood. The receptors derive from a man aged 25-45 years in good health.

The chain joins TRBV6-6 to TRBJ1-1; D might be TRBD1 (5 bases). The V and J ends lost 6 bases and 0 bases respectively, with 11 bases between them. Looked up from germline, CDR1 is MNHNY and CDR2 is SVGAGI (reference sequence). CDR3 size: 14 residues. In DNA form, the CDR3 reads TGTGCCAGCAGGGACTGGGGGGTGAACACTGAAGCTTTCTTT. This sequence encodes CASRDWGVNTEAFF.

The genes are TRBV9 and TRBJ2-3; D is possibly TRBD2 (5 bases). The CDR3 runs to 14 residues. Deletions cut 0 bases from V and 5 bases from J, with 10 bases between. CDR1 and CDR2 (germline): SGDLS, YYNGEE. CDR3 DNA: TGTGCCAGCAGCGTAGAACGGGGTATAGATACGCAGTATTTT. Translated: CASSVERGIDTQYF.

In the case of this clone: Different DNA sequences within this sample yield the same CDR3. This rearrangement joins TRBV2 to TRBJ1-2, with TRBD1 as a possible D gene (5 bases). Trimming cost V 8 bases and J 8 bases, with 21 bases left between them. The CDR3 spans 14 residues. Germline V gene lookup returns CDR1 SNHLY and CDR2 FYNNEI. This CDR3 is CASEEGQGALGYTF. CDR3 nucleotides: TGTGCCAGCGAAGAGGGGCAGGGAGCGCTGGGCTACACCTTC.

In nucleotides, the CDR3 is TGTGCCAGCAGCCAAGGAGGTAGAGGGGGCAATCAGCCCCAGCATTTT. This translates into CASSQGGRGGNQPQHF. This chain links TRBV3-1 (or the pseudogene TRBV3-2) with TRBJ1-5, with a tentative D call TRBD1 (5 bases). The CDR3 extends over 16 amino acids. V was trimmed by 1 base and J by 2 bases, leaving 12 bases between them. CDR1 is LGHDT, CDR2 YNNKEL, per germline (reference sequence).

The CDR3 here is CASRLAEPTDTQYF. Here the CDR3 DNA reads TGTGCCAGCAGGCTAGCGGAGCCGACAGATACGCAGTATTTT. This chain uses TRBV2 with TRBJ2-3; 7 bases map to TRBD2. Trimming at V came to 6 bases and at J to 3 bases, leaving 6 bases not matched to a gene. The CDR3 is 14 residues long. Germline CDR1 and CDR2: SNHLY and FYNNEI.

V usage is TRBV24-1 and J usage is TRBJ1-1, with a possible D match to TRBD1 (5 bases). Germline assignment: CDR1 KGHDR and CDR2 SFDVKD. The V gene lost 4 bases and the J gene lost 5 bases, with 22 bases spanning the gap. The CDR3 runs 17 residues. The CDR3 sequence is CATSDLSGTGVMTEAFF. The CDR3 DNA reads as TGTGCCACCAGTGACCTTTCCGGGACGGGCGTTATGACTGAAGCTTTCTTT.

The genes are TRBV5-1 and TRBJ2-3; 7 bases match TRBD2. Germline values: CDR1 SGHRS, CDR2 YFSETQ. The CDR3 contains 14 residues. J lost 3 bases, V lost 2 bases, and 3 bases had no gene match. CDR3 amino acids: CASSLTSATDTQYF. Written as DNA, the CDR3 is TGCGCCAGCAGCTTAACTAGCGCGACAGATACGCAGTATTTT.

The CDR3 loop is CATSDTGTPSTDTQYF. In DNA form, the CDR3 reads TGTGCCACCAGTGATACCGGGACACCTAGCACAGATACGCAGTATTTT. V gene TRBV24-1 combines with J gene TRBJ2-3; D might be TRBD1 (6 bases). CDR1 and CDR2 from the germline V gene are KGHDR and SFDVKD. Trimming took 3 bases from V and 0 from J, leaving 12 bases between them. This CDR3 is built from 16 residues.

The chain carries TRBV9 and TRBJ2-2; perhaps TRBD1 as D (6 bases). Germline V gene data show CDR1 as SGDLS and CDR2 as YYNGEE. V lost 0 bases and J 0 bases, leaving 9 bases between the germline ends. CDR3 size: 16 residues. CDR3: CASSVGGGANTGELFF. CDR3 bases: TGTGCCAGCAGCGTAGGAGGGGGAGCGAACACCGGGGAGCTGTTTTTT.

The sample holds a few counts of this clone. The V gene is TRBV5-4, the J gene TRBJ2-7; D possibly uses TRBD1 or TRBD2 (5 bases each). Deletions cut 8 bases from V and 6 bases from J, with 12 bases between. From germline, CDR1 is SGHNT and CDR2 YYREEE (reference sequence). The CDR3 is 11 amino acids. CDR3 DNA: TGTGCCAGTTCTCGGGGCCGCGAGCAGTACTTC. This gives the protein CASSRGREQYF. The full variable domain, in which reference TRBV5-4 and TRBJ2-7 provide the parts outside the CDR3, is ETGVTQSPTHLIKTRGQQVTLRCSSQSGHNTVSWYQQALGQGPQFIFQYYREEENGRGNFPPRFSGLQFPNYSSELNVNALELDDSALYLCASSRGREQYFGPGTRLTVT.

This clone has more than one count but fewer than ten. The chain couples TRBV5-8 to TRBJ2-2; D is perhaps TRBD1 (5 bases). This CDR3 spans 16 amino acids. The germline V and J ends were trimmed by 0 bases and 1 base, with 10 bases remaining between them. The germline gives CDR1 SGHTS, CDR2 YDEGEE. The CDR3 DNA is TGTGCCAGCAGCTTGGCTCAGGGTTTGAACACCGGGGAGCTGTTTTTT. It translates to CASSLAQGLNTGELFF.

The genes are TRBV30 and TRBJ1-6, with 10 bases identical to TRBD1. The CDR3 contains 12 residues. Germline V lookup: CDR1 GTSNPN, CDR2 SVGIG (reference sequence). J was trimmed by 12 bases and V by 7 bases; bases with no gene match: 6. CDR3 nucleotides: TGTGCCTTTGACAGGGGGCAAGGACCCCTCCACTTT. Its translation: CAFDRGQGPLHF.

The V and J genes are TRBV12-3 or TRBV12-4 and TRBJ1-1; D unresolved. This CDR3 comprises 12 residues. V gave up 6 bases and J gave up 4 bases, with 9 bases separating them. CDR3 nucleotide sequence: TGTGCCAGCAGCCCATCGGGCACTGAAGCTTTCTTT. Amino acids: CASSPSGTEAFF.

The chain joins TRBV19 to TRBJ2-1; TRBD2 is a possible D gene (5 bases). The CDR3 extends over 15 amino acids. The germline CDR1 and CDR2 sequences are LNHDA and SQIVND (reference sequence). The ends were cut back, 0 bases at V and 4 bases at J, with 10 bases in the middle. CDR3: CASSIDHSGYNEQFF. The CDR3 DNA follows: TGTGCCAGTAGTATAGACCACTCGGGGTACAATGAGCAGTTCTTC.

V gene TRBV6-1 combines with J gene TRBJ2-3; TRBD2 matches at 13 bases. This CDR3 comprises 18 residues. Germline assignment: CDR1 MNHNS and CDR2 SASEGT. The J segment lost 6 bases and the V segment lost 2 bases, leaving 11 bases of the junction unmatched. Here the CDR3 reads CASSELRGLAGTGDTQYF. In nucleotides, the CDR3 is TGTGCCAGCAGTGAACTTAGGGGACTAGCGGGGACTGGGGATACGCAGTATTTT.

The chain has TRBV6-2 or TRBV6-3 and TRBJ2-1; D remains ambiguous. Trimming shortened V by 6 bases and J by 0 bases, and 15 bases separated the two germline ends. Per germline, CDR1 MNHEY and CDR2 SVGEGT. The CDR3 has 16 residues. This CDR3 reads CASSRDWSSSYNEQFF. CDR3 in DNA: TGTGCCAGCAGCCGTGACTGGTCCAGCTCCTACAATGAGCAGTTCTTC.

The gene calls are TRBV7-8 and TRBJ2-7, with 7 bases that match TRBD1. This CDR3 contains 12 residues. Per germline, CDR1 SGHVS and CDR2 FQNEAQ. Trimming took 6 bases from V and 5 from J; bases not matched to a gene: 4. The DNA for the CDR3 is TGTGCCAGCAGTTACACAGGGGACGAGCAGTACTTC. Protein: CASSYTGDEQYF.

V usage is TRBV10-3 and J usage is TRBJ1-4, with 7 bases identical to TRBD1. V shed 3 bases and J 7 bases; nucleotides not matched to a gene: 8. The CDR3 covers 15 residues. The V gene's germline CDR1 is ENHRY and CDR2 SYGVKD. The CDR3 coding sequence is TGTGCCATCAGTGAACCGACAGGGTCGATTGAAAAACTGTTTTTT. Protein product: CAISEPTGSIEKLFF.

The chain couples TRBV6-5 to TRBJ1-2; TRBD1 agrees at 10 bases. The V gene's germline CDR1 is MNHEY and CDR2 SVGAGI. The CDR3 extends over 15 amino acids. The J segment lost 8 bases and the V segment lost 6 bases, leaving 12 bases of the junction unmatched. Here the CDR3 DNA reads TGTGCCAGCAGCCAGGGACAGGGGCCTTTGGGAGGCTACACCTTC. It encodes CASSQGQGPLGGYTF.

This clone was recorded only once. The chain is built from TRBV5-1 and TRBJ2-3; no clear D gene. The V gene's germline CDR1 is SGHRS and CDR2 YFSETQ. The CDR3 has 14 amino acids. The V end lost 2 bases, the J end lost 3 bases, and 10 bases lay between the germline ends. DNA for the CDR3: TGCGCCAGCAGCTTTACCAATCCAACAGATACGCAGTATTTT. Protein: CASSFTNPTDTQYF.

This chain uses TRBV30 with TRBJ2-1, with 9 bases identical to TRBD1. Germline CDR1 and CDR2: GTSNPN and SVGIG (reference sequence). The CDR3 extends over 15 amino acids. Trimming took 3 bases from V and 1 from J; bases not matched to a gene: 4. CDR3 loop: CAWSAGQGSYNEQFF. The CDR3 nucleotides read TGTGCCTGGAGCGCCGGACAGGGGTCCTACAATGAGCAGTTCTTC.

This clone was recorded only once. The chain couples TRBV7-3 to TRBJ1-3, with 8 bases that match TRBD1. V gave up 4 bases and J gave up 2 bases; unmatched junction bases: 4. The CDR3 sequence is 15 residues long. The germline CDR1 and CDR2 sequences are SGHTA and FQGTGA. In DNA, the CDR3 is TGTGCCAGCAGCTCCCAGGGGGCCCCTGGAAACACCATATATTTT. This translates into CASSSQGAPGNTIYF. Looking up the rest from reference TRBV7-3 and TRBJ1-3 gives the full variable domain: GAGVSQTPSNKVTEKGKYVELRCDPISGHTALYWYRQSLGQGPEFLIYFQGTGAADDSGLPNDRFFAVRPEGSVSTLKIQRTERGDSAVYLCASSSQGAPGNTIYFGEGSWLTVV.

This chain uses TRBV5-1 with TRBJ2-2; maybe TRBD1 (5 bases). Germline assignment: CDR1 SGHRS and CDR2 YFSETQ. CDR3 length: 15 residues. Trimming left V 2 bases short and J 0 bases short, with 8 bases between. The CDR3 DNA sequence: TGCGCCAGCAGCTTAGCCAGGGCGAACACCGGGGAGCTGTTTTTT. It translates to CASSLARANTGELFF. Using reference TRBV5-1 and TRBJ2-2 for the parts outside the CDR3, the full variable domain is KAGVTQTPRYLIKTRGQQVTLSCSPISGHRSVSWYQQTPGQGLQFLFEYFSETQRNKGNFPGRFSGRQFSNSRSEMNVSTLELGDSALYLCASSLARANTGELFFGEGSRLTVL.